The 23 T cell receptor beta chains given below trace back to one sample, sequenced in a study of PD-1 blockade in classical Hodgkin lymphoma. The method was immunoSEQ multiplex PCR; TCRdb's version includes in-frame clones alone and lacks a portion of them. Among approximately 20,000 clones listed, approximately 87% were seen once. Time point given: cycle 4 day 1 (C4D1), after 6 weeks of nivolumab. With no exception, relapse followed autologous stem cell transplantation in all patients, and brentuximab vedotin exposure varied. CD4+ T cells were purified from thawed PBMCs by negative selection. The source was CD4+ T cells from blood, collected before the fourth cycle of nivolumab. The source is a human donor with classical Hodgkin lymphoma.

This chain uses TRBV5-8 with TRBJ1-2, with D unresolved. The CDR3 loop spans 13 amino acids. The V end lost 4 bases, the J end lost 7 bases, and 14 bases lay between the germline ends. Germline V gives CDR1 SGHTS, CDR2 YDEGEE. The CDR3 reads CASSDRASGGYTF. As DNA, the CDR3 is TGTGCCAGCAGCGATCGGGCCTCGGGTGGCTACACCTTC.

The chain carries TRBV7-9 and TRBJ2-6; 10 bases fit TRBD1. The CDR3 is 18 amino acids. The ends lost 5 bases at V and 2 bases at J; junction bases unmatched: 9. Germline values: CDR1 SEHNR, CDR2 FQNEAQ (reference sequence). CDR3 coding DNA: TGTGCCAGCAGCCCACCGGGACAGGGGATTCCTGGGGCCAACGTCCTGACTTTC. Protein product: CASSPPGQGIPGANVLTF.

The table lists this clone with a few counts. This sequence joins TRBV19 and TRBJ1-2; 9 nucleotides align to TRBD1. The CDR3 runs 17 residues. Trimming removed 2 bases from V and 6 bases from J; junction bases left unmatched: 13. Germline V lookup: CDR1 LNHDA, CDR2 SQIVND (reference sequence). This CDR3 is CASSIRGQGRAGDGYTF. The CDR3 region has the DNA TGTGCCAGTAGTATACGGGGACAGGGAAGAGCAGGGGATGGCTACACCTTC.

The CDR3 region has the DNA TGCGCCAGTGGAATCGCAGAACAGGGTCGTGGTACTGAAGCTTTCTTT. This encodes CASGIAEQGRGTEAFF. V and J are TRBV5-1 and TRBJ1-1; tentatively, D is TRBD1 (6 bases). V gave up 8 bases and J gave up 5 bases, with 25 bases separating them. The CDR3 length is 16 residues. In germline, CDR1 is SGHRS, CDR2 YFSETQ.

This chain uses TRBV6-1 with TRBJ2-7, with 13 bases identical to TRBD2. The CDR3 consists of 16 residues. Germline CDR1 MNHNS, CDR2 SASEGT. The trim removed 4 bases at V and 2 bases at J, leaving 5 bases unmatched. CDR3 sequence reads: CASSAGLAGYAYEQYF. The CDR3 bases are TGTGCCAGCAGTGCGGGACTAGCGGGATATGCCTACGAGCAGTACTTC.

This clone was detected only a few times. The chain is built from TRBV6-1 and TRBJ1-2, with TRBD1 identical over 7 bases. Germline assignment: CDR1 MNHNS and CDR2 SASEGT. The J segment lost 5 bases and the V segment lost 4 bases, leaving 7 bases of the junction unmatched. CDR3 size: 14 residues. Written as DNA, the CDR3 is TGTGCCAGCAGTGCCGGGACAGAGGCATATGGCTACACCTTC. The encoded protein is CASSAGTEAYGYTF.

The chain employs TRBV5-1 and TRBJ1-4; no clear D gene. Germline V gene data show CDR1 as SGHRS and CDR2 as YFSETQ. V was clipped by 0 bases and J by 10 bases, with 10 bases between them. The CDR3 totals 13 residues. CDR3 sequence (DNA): TGCGCCAGCAGCTTGGGGCCTGCAGGAAAACTGTTTTTT. It specifies CASSLGPAGKLFF. The complete variable domain, with remaining parts taken from reference TRBV5-1 and TRBJ1-4, reads KAGVTQTPRYLIKTRGQQVTLSCSPISGHRSVSWYQQTPGQGLQFLFEYFSETQRNKGNFPGRFSGRQFSNSRSEMNVSTLELGDSALYLCASSLGPAGKLFFGSGTQLSVL.

The chain couples TRBV5-1 to TRBJ2-5; D unresolved. V was cut by 0 bases and J by 5 bases, with 8 bases left in between. The CDR3 has 13 residues. CDR1 is SGHRS and CDR2 is YFSETQ in the germline V gene. In DNA form, the CDR3 reads TGCGCCAGCAGCTTGGCGGTAAGGGAGACCCAGTACTTC. It translates to CASSLAVRETQYF. Using reference TRBV5-1 and TRBJ2-5 for the parts outside the CDR3, the full variable domain is KAGVTQTPRYLIKTRGQQVTLSCSPISGHRSVSWYQQTPGQGLQFLFEYFSETQRNKGNFPGRFSGRQFSNSRSEMNVSTLELGDSALYLCASSLAVRETQYFGPGTRLLVL.

This rearrangement joins TRBV29-1 to TRBJ1-1; no clear D. The germline V gene encodes CDR1 SQVTM and CDR2 ANQGSEA. This CDR3 spans 12 amino acids. V was trimmed by 4 bases and J by 1 base, leaving 7 bases between them. CDR3 protein: CSVGLPNTEAFF. CDR3 nucleotide sequence: TGCAGCGTTGGTCTTCCGAACACTGAAGCTTTCTTT.

J is TRBJ1-1 and V is TRBV5-4; unclear D gene. The germline gives CDR1 SGHNT, CDR2 YYREEE (reference sequence). The length of the CDR3 is 12 residues. Deletions cut 1 base from V and 3 bases from J, with 4 bases between. The CDR3 loop is CASSLSYTEAFF. CDR3 DNA sequence: TGTGCCAGCAGCTTGTCCTACACTGAAGCTTTCTTT.

The chain employs TRBV4-2 and TRBJ1-5, with D unresolved. Germline V CDR1 and CDR2: LGHNA, YNFKEQ. The germline V and J ends were trimmed by 0 bases and 3 bases, with 12 bases remaining between them. This CDR3 is 16 amino acids long. This chain's CDR3 is CASSQDLGKSNQPQHF. CDR3 coding DNA: TGTGCCAGCAGCCAAGATTTGGGGAAGTCCAATCAGCCCCAGCATTTT.

The J gene is TRBJ2-7, the V gene TRBV6-6; tentative D call: TRBD2 (6 bases). Germline V gives CDR1 MNHNY, CDR2 SVGAGI (reference sequence). V dropped 0 bases and J dropped 5 bases, with 8 bases sitting between them. The CDR3 is made up of 13 amino acids. CDR3 nucleotides: TGTGCCAGCAGTTACTCGAAGCGGGACGAGCAGTACTTC. It encodes CASSYSKRDEQYF.

This chain connects TRBV4-1 to TRBJ1-4; tentatively, D is TRBD1 (5 bases). Germline V gives CDR1 MGHRA, CDR2 YSYEKL. V was shortened by 0 bases and J by 5 bases, with 10 bases between the two germline ends. This CDR3 contains 15 residues. The CDR3 coding sequence is TGCGCCAGCAGCCAAGATGGGGGGGGGAATGAAAAACTGTTTTTT. It codes for CASSQDGGGNEKLFF.

For this clone: Its ends do not fully match the called genes, so a read error is possible. The gene calls are TRBV7-7 and TRBJ2-5; D not resolved. Germline V lookup: CDR1 SSHAT, CDR2 FNYEAQ (reference sequence). The CDR3 totals 14 residues. CDR3 region: CASSSENGQETQYF. The CDR3 DNA reads as TGTGCTAGCAGCTCCGAGAACGGCCAAGAGACCCAGTACTTC.

The V gene is TRBV10-3, the J gene TRBJ1-5; 7 nucleotides agree with TRBD1. There are 15 residues in the CDR3. Unmatched junction bases numbered 4, after V lost 2 bases and J lost 3 bases. Germline V gene sequence: CDR1 ENHRY, CDR2 SYGVKD. The CDR3 sequence: CAISETGVANQPQHF. The CDR3 DNA reads as TGTGCCATCAGTGAGACAGGGGTCGCCAATCAGCCCCAGCATTTT.

This rearrangement joins TRBV6-1 to TRBJ1-2, with no clear D. The germline gives CDR1 MNHNS, CDR2 SASEGT. The V end lost 1 base, the J end lost 4 bases, and 7 bases lay between the germline ends. The CDR3 loop spans 13 amino acids. The CDR3 nucleotides read TGTGCCAGCAGTGAAGGGTTCGGCTATGGCTACACCTTC. The encoded protein is CASSEGFGYGYTF.

This clone was picked up one time. CDR3 bases: TGCAGCGTTGCCGCAGGCGGCATTATCGGAAACACCATATATTTT. It specifies CSVAAGGIIGNTIYF. The gene calls are TRBV29-1 and TRBJ1-3; D remains ambiguous. CDR1 is SQVTM and CDR2 is ANQGSEA in the germline V gene. CDR3 size: 15 residues. The V end lost 4 bases, the J end lost 4 bases, and 17 bases lay between the germline ends.

The gene calls are TRBV14 and TRBJ1-3; D is unclear. CDR3 length: 15 residues. V lost 1 base, J lost 1 base, and 8 bases lay in between. In germline, CDR1 is SGHDN, CDR2 FVKESK. CDR3 sequence (DNA): TGTGCCAGCAGCCAAGGAGGCGGATCTGGAAACACCATATATTTT. It specifies CASSQGGGSGNTIYF.

The chain couples TRBV5-4 to TRBJ2-1; a possible D gene is TRBD1 (7 bases). Germline assignment: CDR1 SGHNT and CDR2 YYREEE (reference sequence). The V and J ends lost 4 bases and 0 bases respectively, with 14 bases between them. The CDR3 is 16 residues long. CDR3 amino acids: CASSARQGGSYNEQFF. The CDR3 bases are TGTGCCAGCAGCGCGAGACAGGGAGGCTCCTACAATGAGCAGTTCTTC.

The genes are TRBV5-1 and TRBJ2-3; D might be TRBD2 (5 bases). V dropped 4 bases and J dropped 0 bases, with 12 bases sitting between them. Germline-derived CDR1 and CDR2 are SGHRS and YFSETQ. This CDR3 has 15 residues. The CDR3 bases are TGCGCCAGCAGCCACGGACTCCAGAGCACAGATACGCAGTATTTT. Amino acid sequence: CASSHGLQSTDTQYF.

The V call is TRBV28, the J call TRBJ1-5; 9 bases fit TRBD1. The germline gives CDR1 MDHEN, CDR2 SYDVKM. V lost 7 bases, J lost 5 bases, and 15 bases stayed unmatched. The CDR3 totals 17 residues. CDR3 nucleotide sequence: TGTGCCAGCAAAAACACCGGGACAGGGATCTATTATCAGCCCCAGCATTTT. Its translation: CASKNTGTGIYYQPQHF.

The table lists this clone with a count of one. This chain joins TRBV18 and TRBJ1-4; unclear D gene. The CDR3 covers 15 residues. Per germline, CDR1 KGHSH and CDR2 LQKENI. Trimming cost V 2 bases and J 4 bases, with 11 bases left between them. CDR3 nucleotide sequence: TGTGCCAGCTCACCAGCTAGGCCGAATAATGAAAAACTGTTTTTT. Its protein product is CASSPARPNNEKLFF.

The rearrangement links TRBV7-9 to TRBJ2-2; 11 bases line up with TRBD1. V shed 5 bases and J 6 bases; nucleotides not matched to a gene: 11. Germline V gene data show CDR1 as SEHNR and CDR2 as FQNEAQ (reference sequence). The CDR3 is 17 amino acids. CDR3 sequence: CASSRLLGQGASGELFF. The CDR3 nucleotides read TGTGCCAGCAGCCGTCTTCTTGGACAGGGGGCGTCCGGGGAGCTGTTTTTT.